Each of the 22 T cell receptor beta chains below was sequenced from the same sample in a study of a mutant IDH1 vaccine in newly diagnosed glioma. TCRdb's copy holds only in-frame clones and misses some; the assay was immunoSEQ multiplex PCR. The table shows about 54,000 clones, with approximately 82% occurring only once. This sample's time point: week 5, during vaccination. What each vaccine dose contained was 300 ug of mutant IDH1 20-mer peptide, accompanied by topical imiquimod. These receptors have no identified antigens. The material was PBMCs, obtained from a glioma patient whose treatment included an IDH1 peptide vaccine. All receptors come from a man aged 25 to 40 with glioma.

The chain joins TRBV19 to TRBJ2-6; 10 nucleotides agree with TRBD1. V dropped 4 bases and J dropped 2; count of bases not matched to a gene: 5. The germline V gene has CDR1 LNHDA and CDR2 SQIVND (reference sequence). The length of the CDR3 is 17 residues. The CDR3 sequence: CASSSGTGEAGANVLTF. As DNA, the CDR3 is TGTGCCAGTAGTAGCGGGACAGGGGAGGCTGGGGCCAACGTCCTGACTTTC.

The chain uses TRBV27 and TRBJ2-7, with D uncertain. The CDR3 has 13 amino acids. V lost 3 bases to trimming and J lost 1 base, with 7 bases between them. From germline, CDR1 is MNHEY and CDR2 SMNVEV (reference sequence). CDR3 DNA: TGTGCCAGCAGTTTTGGCACGTCCTACGAGCAGTACTTC. This translates into CASSFGTSYEQYF.

The V and J genes are TRBV10-3 and TRBJ1-1, with 10 positions matching TRBD1. The CDR3 length is 14 residues. V was clipped by 6 bases and J by 1 base; unmatched bases: 2. Germline loops: CDR1 ENHRY, CDR2 SYGVKD. CDR3 residues: CAISRTGGNTEAFF. In DNA, the CDR3 is TGTGCCATCAGCAGGACAGGGGGGAACACTGAAGCTTTCTTT.

The chain links TRBV7-8 to TRBJ2-7; D unclear. The germline CDR1 and CDR2 sequences are SGHVS and FQNEAQ. Deletions cut 5 bases from V and 0 bases from J, with 26 bases between. This CDR3 is built from 19 residues. CDR3 amino acids: CASSGKGSLPTVSSYEQYF. In DNA form, the CDR3 reads TGTGCCAGCAGCGGAAAGGGCAGCCTCCCTACGGTTAGCTCCTACGAGCAGTACTTC.

J is TRBJ1-6 and V is TRBV5-1, with D maybe TRBD1 (6 bases). CDR3 length: 15 amino acids. The germline V gene encodes CDR1 SGHRS and CDR2 YFSETQ. Trimming left V 4 bases short and J 8 bases short, with 16 bases between. The CDR3 bases are TGCGCCAGCAGCCTCCGGGCAGGGGCGGATTCACCCCTCCACTTT. It codes for CASSLRAGADSPLHF.

V is TRBV30 and J is TRBJ1-3, with D maybe TRBD1 (5 bases). From germline, CDR1 is GTSNPN and CDR2 SVGIG (reference sequence). V lost 0 bases to trimming and J lost 0 bases, with 9 bases between them. This CDR3 contains 15 residues. Here the CDR3 reads CAWSVPGGSGNTIYF. DNA of the CDR3: TGTGCCTGGAGTGTACCGGGGGGCTCTGGAAACACCATATATTTT.

The chain recombines TRBV14 with TRBJ2-5; D remains unclear. Trimming shortened V by 0 bases and J by 2 bases, and 7 bases separated the two germline ends. This CDR3 has 14 amino acids. The germline V gene encodes CDR1 SGHDN and CDR2 FVKESK. The CDR3 nucleotides read TGTGCCAGCAGCCAAGATCTGATTCAAGAGACCCAGTACTTC. Its protein is CASSQDLIQETQYF.

The gene calls are TRBV11-3 and TRBJ2-3; D call uncertain. Germline CDR1 reads SGHNT; CDR2 reads YENEEA. Trimming removed 4 bases from V and 0 bases from J, with 14 bases in between. The CDR3 spans 16 residues. The CDR3 reads CASSSPYGASTDTQYF. The CDR3 DNA sequence: TGTGCCAGCAGCTCCCCCTACGGTGCCAGCACAGATACGCAGTATTTT. Looking up the rest from reference TRBV11-3 and TRBJ2-3 gives the full variable domain: EAGVVQSPRYKIIEKKQPVAFWCNPISGHNTLYWYLQNLGQGPELLIRYENEEAVDDSQLPKDRFSAERLKGVDSTLKIQPAELGDSAVYLCASSSPYGASTDTQYFGPGTRLTVL.

This rearrangement joins TRBV7-8 to TRBJ1-1; D unresolved. The germline V and J ends were trimmed by 1 base and 4 bases, with 13 bases remaining between them. Germline V gives CDR1 SGHVS, CDR2 FQNEAQ. The CDR3 has 15 residues. DNA of the CDR3: TGTGCCAGCAGCTTAGTGACCAACGTTGGCACTGAAGCTTTCTTT. Protein: CASSLVTNVGTEAFF.

V usage is TRBV7-9 and J usage is TRBJ2-7, with 8 bases lining up with TRBD2. There are 14 residues in the CDR3. V shed 4 bases and J 5 bases; nucleotides not matched to a gene: 7. The germline V gene encodes CDR1 SEHNR and CDR2 FQNEAQ (reference sequence). The CDR3 spells CASSSEGLGNEQYF. CDR3 nucleotide sequence: TGTGCCAGCAGCTCGGAGGGACTAGGGAACGAGCAGTACTTC.

This chain connects TRBV6-1 to TRBJ2-5, with 7 bases aligning to TRBD1. After removal of 5 bases from V and 4 bases from J, the junction contained 7 bases not matched to a gene. The CDR3 covers 14 residues. Germline V lookup: CDR1 MNHNS, CDR2 SASEGT. DNA of the CDR3: TGTGCCAGCAGTCGAAGGGGGCTGGTAGAGACCCAGTACTTC. Residues: CASSRRGLVETQYF.

The rearrangement uses TRBV27 and TRBJ1-1; no definite D call. V dropped 0 bases and J dropped 0 bases, with 14 bases sitting between them. CDR1 is MNHEY, CDR2 SMNVEV, per germline (reference sequence). The CDR3 has 17 amino acids. CDR3 protein: CASSLSGGSLMNTEAFF. CDR3 nucleotide sequence: TGTGCCAGCAGTTTATCGGGTGGCAGCCTCATGAACACTGAAGCTTTCTTT.

This clone showed up just a few times. The rearrangement joins TRBV30 to TRBJ1-5, with D hard to call. Between the trimmed V and J ends, which lost 4 bases and 6 bases, there was a span of 13 bases. In germline, CDR1 is GTSNPN, CDR2 SVGIG (reference sequence). The CDR3 runs to 13 residues. This CDR3 is CAWKVGSGQPQHF. The DNA of the CDR3 is TGTGCCTGGAAGGTGGGATCGGGTCAGCCCCAGCATTTT.

This chain connects TRBV7-8 to TRBJ2-7; 12 bases are a match to TRBD1. V lost 5 bases and J lost 1; bases outside the gene matches: 12. Germline-derived CDR1 and CDR2 are SGHVS and FQNEAQ. This CDR3 contains 18 residues. CDR3 in DNA: TGTGCCAGCAGCGTCCGGGACAGGGGGCTCGGGGCGTCCTACGAGCAGTACTTC. This encodes CASSVRDRGLGASYEQYF.

The genes are TRBV6-5 and TRBJ2-7; TRBD1 matches 11 bases. Per the germline V gene, CDR1 is MNHEY and CDR2 is SVGAGI. The trim removed 6 bases at V and 7 bases at J, leaving 5 bases unmatched. The CDR3 contains 13 residues. CDR3 sequence (DNA): TGTGCCAGCAGCCGGGACAGGGGGTTAGAGCAGTACTTC. Its translation is CASSRDRGLEQYF.

The chain carries TRBV19 and TRBJ1-2; TRBD1 aligns across 7 bases. This CDR3 contains 13 residues. The germline V gene encodes CDR1 LNHDA and CDR2 SQIVND (reference sequence). J lost 8 bases, V lost 6 bases, and 9 bases had no gene match. For the CDR3, the DNA is TGTGCCAGTAGCCCAGACAGGGTCTCCGGCTACACCTTC. Protein: CASSPDRVSGYTF.

The chain combines TRBV2 with TRBJ1-4, with 7 bases identical to TRBD1. After removal of 5 bases from V and 5 bases from J, the junction contained 5 bases not matched to a gene. Germline CDR1 and CDR2: SNHLY and FYNNEI. The CDR3 is made up of 14 amino acids. The CDR3: CASSPTGWNEKLFF. As DNA, the CDR3 is TGTGCCAGCAGTCCGACAGGGTGGAATGAAAAACTGTTTTTT.

This chain links TRBV30 with TRBJ1-5; possible D gene TRBD1, 5 bases. The ends were cut back, 6 bases at V and 3 bases at J, with 15 bases in the middle. CDR3 length: 14 residues. Germline lookup yields CDR1 GTSNPN and CDR2 SVGIG (reference sequence). CDR3 loop: CACTGAGFNQPQHF. The CDR3 nucleotides are TGTGCCTGCACTGGGGCAGGATTCAATCAGCCCCAGCATTTT.

The chain combines TRBV6-6 with TRBJ1-3, with 7 bases matching TRBD1. The CDR3 runs to 15 residues. Germline lookup yields CDR1 MNHNY and CDR2 SVGAGI (reference sequence). With V trimmed by 4 bases and J by 0 bases, 3 bases remained unmatched. The CDR3 DNA reads as TGTGCCAGCAGTTTTGACAGGGTCTCTGGAAACACCATATATTTT. The encoded protein is CASSFDRVSGNTIYF.

The CDR3 DNA reads TGTGCCAGCTCACTAGCGGGGGGCACAGATACGCAGTATTTT. Its translation is CASSLAGGTDTQYF. V is TRBV9 and J is TRBJ2-3; TRBD2 aligns across 11 bases. After removal of 7 bases from V and 1 base from J, the junction contained 2 bases not matched to a gene. CDR3 size: 14 residues. Germline values: CDR1 SGDLS, CDR2 YYNGEE.

The J gene is TRBJ2-7, the V gene TRBV6-1, with TRBD1 as a possible D gene (6 bases). The CDR3 runs 15 residues. V lost 6 bases to trimming and J lost 3 bases, with 18 bases between them. CDR1 and CDR2 from the germline V gene are MNHNS and SASEGT. CDR3 in amino acids: CASSTDRPTHYEQYF. CDR3 bases: TGTGCCAGCAGCACTGACAGGCCAACCCACTACGAGCAGTACTTC.

This clone came up once. The gene calls are TRBV5-1 and TRBJ2-1; 8 bases map to TRBD1. V was clipped by 1 base and J by 1 base; unmatched bases: 4. The CDR3 covers 16 residues. Germline V CDR1 and CDR2: SGHRS, YFSETQ. The CDR3 sequence is CASSLIGTGSYNEQFF. In nucleotides, the CDR3 is TGCGCCAGCAGCTTGATTGGGACAGGTTCCTACAATGAGCAGTTCTTC.